This is a list of T cell receptor beta chains from one sample in a study of control samples from healthy donors and cancer patients. Method: immunoSEQ multiplex PCR; TCRdb's copy keeps in-frame clones and lacks some. The profile shows tens of thousands of clones, 84% of them singletons. Sequenced input: blood. These TCRs come from a man aged 50 or older in good health. Both conserved end residues are part of each CDR3. D genes are given only for firm matches. Size values are once, few and many counts, or a class for expanded clones, and some rows have none.

>NA|NA|TRBJ2-1|TRBV30
CAWSHGGLYNEQFF
TGTGCCTGGAGTCACGGGGGGCTGTACAATGAGCAGTTCTTC
>NA|NA|TRBJ2-5|TRBV4-3
CASSQDGLAQETQYF
TGCGCCAGCAGCCAAGATGGGTTGGCCCAAGAGACCCAGTACTTC
>NA|TRBD1|TRBJ1-2|TRBV12-5
CASSYPSARGNYGYTF
TGTGCTAGTAGCTACCCCTCCGCCAGGGGGAACTATGGCTACACCTTC
>NA|NA|TRBJ1-5|TRBV7-2
CASSLAPVSNQPQHF
TGTGCCAGCAGCTTAGCTCCAGTTAGCAATCAGCCCCAGCATTTT
>NA|TRBD2|TRBJ2-5|TRBV7-6
CASSLGGGGYQETQYF
TGTGCCAGCAGCTTAGGAGGCGGGGGGTACCAAGAGACCCAGTACTTC
>NA|NA|TRBJ2-7|TRBV4-1
CASSPFDTRQTETYEQYF
TGCGCCAGCAGCCCCTTCGATACGCGCCAGACAGAAACCTACGAGCAGTACTTC
>NA|NA|TRBJ1-3|TRBV5-1
CASSPGSVSGNTIYF
TGCGCCAGCAGCCCGGGTTCGGTCTCTGGAAACACCATATATTTT
>NA|NA|TRBJ1-1|TRBV7-9
CASRTTGMNTEAFF
TGTGCCAGCAGGACGACAGGTATGAACACTGAAGCTTTCTTT
>NA|NA|TRBJ1-2|TRBV19
CASSIGRPNYGYTF
TGTGCCAGTAGTATCGGCCGCCCCAACTATGGCTACACCTTC
>NA|NA|TRBJ2-1|TRBV5-1
CASSLVLGPSSYNEQFF
TGCGCCAGCAGCTTGGTTCTGGGCCCGAGCTCCTACAATGAGCAGTTCTTC
>few|TRBD1|TRBJ2-1|TRBV24-1
CATSDYRDRGIGQFF
TGTGCCACCAGTGACTACCGGGACAGGGGAATTGGGCAGTTCTTC
>NA|NA|TRBJ1-1|TRBV5-6
CASSSLIEAFF
TGTGCCAGCAGCTCCTTGATTGAAGCTTTCTTT
>NA|NA|TRBJ1-1|TRBV11-2
CASSSGRVPTEAFF
TGTGCCAGCAGCTCGGGCCGGGTCCCCACTGAAGCTTTCTTT
>NA|NA|TRBJ1-2|TRBV7-2
CASSLTGGGYTF
TGTGCCAGCAGCTTGACTGGGGGTGGCTACACCTTC
>NA|NA|TRBJ2-2|TRBV11-1
CASSWAATNTGELFF
TGTGCCAGCAGCTGGGCAGCTACGAACACCGGGGAGCTGTTTTTT
>NA|NA|TRBJ1-2|TRBV5-8
CASSLDWGEPNFGYTF
TGTGCCAGCAGCTTGGACTGGGGGGAACCGAATTTTGGCTACACCTTC
>NA|NA|TRBJ1-1|TRBV9
CASSRAGLGYNTEAFF
TGTGCCAGCAGCCGGGCCGGATTGGGGTACAACACTGAAGCTTTCTTT
>NA|NA|TRBJ2-7|TRBV28
CASSLAGPDYEQYF
TGTGCCAGCTCTCTCGCTGGGCCAGACTACGAGCAGTACTTC
>NA|NA|TRBJ1-6|TRBV7-6
CASSFGSPNSPLHF
TGTGCCAGCAGCTTCGGGAGTCCTAATTCACCCCTCCACTTT
>NA|NA|TRBJ1-4|TRBV5-1
CASSLIPGSNEKLFF
TGCGCCAGCAGCCTAATACCCGGGTCTAATGAAAAACTGTTTTTT
>NA|NA|TRBJ1-4|TRBV30
CAWMQAGDEKLFF
TGTGCCTGGATGCAGGCTGGGGATGAAAAACTGTTTTTT
>NA|NA|TRBJ1-2|TRBV4-3
CASSQEVQGGAYGYTF
TGCGCCAGCAGCCAGGAGGTTCAGGGCGGAGCTTATGGCTACACCTTC
>NA|NA|TRBJ1-1|TRBV6-5
CASRGVFVNTEAFF
TGTGCCAGCCGGGGAGTTTTCGTGAACACTGAAGCTTTCTTT
>NA|NA|TRBJ2-3|TRBV30
CAWSVAGPDTQYF
TGTGCCTGGAGTGTAGCAGGGCCGGATACGCAGTATTTT
>NA|NA|TRBJ1-1|TRBV7-2
CASGGWNTEAFF
TGTGCTTCGGGGGGCTGGAACACTGAAGCTTTCTTT
>NA|TRBD2|TRBJ2-5|TRBV5-1
CASSLSGGDGETQYF
TGCGCCAGCAGCTTGTCGGGAGGTGATGGGGAGACCCAGTACTTC
>NA|NA|TRBJ1-2|TRBV7-9
CASSLGEADGYTF
TGTGCCAGCAGCTTGGGAGAAGCAGATGGCTACACCTTC
>once|TRBD1|TRBJ2-1|TRBV6-4
CASSARTGGNEQFF
TGTGCCAGCAGCGCAAGGACAGGAGGCAATGAGCAGTTCTTC
>NA|TRBD2|TRBJ2-4|TRBV28
CASSLAGGPDIQYF
TGTGCCAGCAGTCTAGCGGGAGGGCCAGACATTCAGTACTTC
>NA|NA|TRBJ1-1|TRBV6-1
CASSEYRRTTLNTEAFF
TGTGCCAGCAGTGAATATCGAAGGACAACGTTGAACACTGAAGCTTTCTTT
>NA|NA|TRBJ1-5|TRBV21-1
CASSKRSRGRGNQPQHF
TGTGCCAGCAGCAAGAGGTCCCGGGGGCGAGGCAATCAGCCCCAGCATTTT
>NA|NA|TRBJ2-7|TRBV6-2/TRBV6-3
CASSLGPLEQYF
TGTGCCAGCAGTCTCGGACCGCTCGAGCAGTACTTC
>NA|NA|TRBJ1-6|TRBV28
CASSSAGTYNSPLHF
TGTGCCAGCAGTTCCGCGGGCACCTATAATTCACCCCTCCACTTT
>once|TRBD2|TRBJ2-3|TRBV6-1
CASSEVGASGLPTDTQYF
TGTGCCAGCAGTGAAGTTGGGGCTAGCGGTTTGCCCACAGATACGCAGTATTTT
>NA|NA|TRBJ2-2|TRBV15
CATSSNTGELFF
TGTGCCACCAGCAGTAACACCGGGGAGCTGTTTTTT
>NA|NA|TRBJ1-1|TRBV27
CASSLRGSTEAFF
TGTGCCAGCAGTTTACGGGGTAGCACTGAAGCTTTCTTT
>few|TRBD1|TRBJ1-1|TRBV5-1
CASSLRGQGTEAFF
TGCGCCAGCAGCTTAAGGGGGCAGGGCACTGAAGCTTTCTTT
>NA|NA|TRBJ1-1|TRBV5-4
CASSFRGTEAFF
TGTGCCAGCAGCTTTCGTGGCACTGAAGCTTTCTTT
>NA|NA|TRBJ2-2|TRBV7-9
CASSLGTNTGELFF
TGTGCCAGCAGCTTAGGGACGAACACCGGGGAGCTGTTTTTT
>NA|NA|TRBJ2-7|TRBV6-5
CASSYAGAAHYEQYF
TGTGCCAGCAGTTACGCGGGTGCGGCCCACTACGAGCAGTACTTC
>once|TRBD1|TRBJ1-2|TRBV24-1
CATLGRDRAGGYTF
TGTGCCACCCTCGGTCGGGACAGGGCGGGTGGCTACACCTTC
>NA|NA|TRBJ1-1|TRBV6-5
CASSYQPGPEAFF
TGTGCCAGCAGTTACCAACCAGGGCCTGAAGCTTTCTTT
>NA|TRBD2|TRBJ2-5|TRBV19
CASSMGGQETQYF
TGTGCCAGTAGTATGGGAGGGCAAGAGACCCAGTACTTC
>NA|NA|TRBJ2-7|TRBV5-6
CASSEGNNGRNEQYF
TGTGCCAGCAGCGAAGGTAACAATGGGCGGAACGAGCAGTACTTC
>NA|NA|TRBJ2-2|TRBV6-1
CASSEMTGRGGELFF
TGTGCCAGCAGTGAGATGACAGGCCGGGGCGGGGAGCTGTTTTTT
>NA|NA|TRBJ2-1|TRBV9
CASSQGFHEQFF
TGTGCCAGTTCACAGGGTTTCCATGAGCAGTTCTTC
>once|TRBD1|TRBJ1-2|TRBV30
CAWRIIPGQTPPFNYGYTF
TGTGCCTGGAGGATTATACCGGGACAGACCCCCCCTTTTAACTATGGCTACACCTTC
>NA|TRBD2|TRBJ2-1|TRBV5-1
CASRTSGTGNEQFF
TGCGCCAGCAGGACTAGCGGGACTGGCAATGAGCAGTTCTTC